The 9 T cell receptor beta chains below come from one sample, sequenced in a study of shared clonotypes between healthy human individuals. Terminally differentiated effector memory CD45RA+ cells were excluded from the naive CD8 cells, which were CD45RO-negative and positively selected for CCR7. Here immunoSEQ multiplex PCR was the method, and the copy in TCRdb shows in-frame clones only, minus some. The data show millions of clones, about 95% seen once. Input material: naive CD8+ T cells sorted from blood. The receptors stem from a man between 18 and 35 years old in good health.

Concerning this clone itself: Within the sample, other DNA sequences also encode this same CDR3. This chain connects TRBV12-5 to TRBJ1-5; no reliable D call. Trimming left V 3 bases short and J 6 bases short, with 3 bases between. The CDR3 consists of 11 residues. Germline V gene sequence: CDR1 LGHNT, CDR2 FRNRAP. This CDR3 reads CASGFGQPQHF. CDR3 DNA sequence: TGTGCTAGTGGTTTCGGTCAGCCCCAGCATTTT.

This CDR3 reads CASSYGQGSSYGYTF. CDR3 nucleotide sequence: TGTGCCAGCAGTTACGGGCAGGGGAGCAGCTATGGCTACACCTTC. The gene calls are TRBV6-5 and TRBJ1-2, with a tentative D call TRBD1 (6 bases). Trimming shortened V by 2 bases and J by 4 bases, and 14 bases separated the two germline ends. The CDR3 consists of 15 residues. Germline-derived CDR1 and CDR2 are MNHEY and SVGAGI.

The chain recombines TRBV5-1 with TRBJ2-2; a weak D match, TRBD1 (6 bases). The CDR3 length is 14 residues. CDR1 and CDR2 from the germline V gene are SGHRS and YFSETQ. V lost 4 bases and J lost 4, with 11 bases in between. CDR3 sequence reads: CASSELGGTGELFF. The CDR3 DNA is TGCGCCAGCAGCGAACTAGGGGGCACCGGGGAGCTGTTTTTT. Based on the CDR3 plus reference TRBV5-1 and TRBJ2-2, the full variable domain is KAGVTQTPRYLIKTRGQQVTLSCSPISGHRSVSWYQQTPGQGLQFLFEYFSETQRNKGNFPGRFSGRQFSNSRSEMNVSTLELGDSALYLCASSELGGTGELFFGEGSRLTVL.

This chain links TRBV12-1 with TRBJ1-5; the DNA was not used to check the table's D call, TRBD1. TRBV12-1 constitutes a pseudogene. This CDR3 is 16 amino acids long. The CDR3 nucleotides are TGTGCCAGCAGCGTCCTCCGGGACAGGCCCAATCAGCCCCAGCATTTT. This gives the protein CASSVLRDRPNQPQHF.

The chain employs TRBV6-1 and TRBJ2-7; no firm D call. This CDR3 has 13 amino acids. V gave up 7 bases and J gave up 3 bases, with 13 bases separating them. From germline, CDR1 is MNHNS and CDR2 SASEGT. CDR3 sequence reads: CASTLGSLYEQYF. The DNA for the CDR3 is TGTGCCAGCACTCTAGGCAGCCTCTACGAGCAGTACTTC.

The chain couples TRBV27 to TRBJ2-1; 7 bases align to TRBD2. Germline CDR1 MNHEY, CDR2 SMNVEV (reference sequence). The V and J ends lost 5 bases and 0 bases, in that order; junction bases with no gene match: 7. The CDR3 covers 16 residues. The CDR3 here is CASSPAPSGSYNEQFF. CDR3 DNA sequence: TGTGCCAGCAGTCCTGCCCCTAGCGGCTCCTACAATGAGCAGTTCTTC.

This chain joins TRBV10-3 and TRBJ2-1; 14 bases are shared with TRBD2. CDR1 and CDR2 (germline): ENHRY, SYGVKD. V shed 4 bases and J 2 bases; nucleotides not matched to a gene: 13. The length of the CDR3 is 20 residues. The CDR3: CAISGPGTSGSSYPYNEQFF. CDR3 bases: TGTGCCATCAGTGGACCCGGGACTAGCGGGAGTTCCTACCCCTACAATGAGCAGTTCTTC.

V gene TRBV9 combines with J gene TRBJ2-1; the D is unclear. CDR1 and CDR2 (germline): SGDLS, YYNGEE. Trimming left V 0 bases short and J 8 bases short, with 15 bases between. The CDR3 length is 15 residues. DNA of the CDR3: TGTGCCAGCAGCGTAGAGGGAATGATAGTAGATGAGCAGTTCTTC. Protein: CASSVEGMIVDEQFF.

This clone was observed once. CDR3 loop: CAWTPDSLYYGYTF. CDR3 coding DNA: TGTGCCTGGACCCCGGATTCACTATACTATGGCTACACCTTC. This chain connects TRBV30 to TRBJ1-2, with no clear D. Germline CDR1 is GTSNPN and CDR2 is SVGIG (reference sequence). The germline V and J ends were trimmed by 4 bases and 3 bases, with 15 bases remaining between them. The CDR3 length is 14 residues.